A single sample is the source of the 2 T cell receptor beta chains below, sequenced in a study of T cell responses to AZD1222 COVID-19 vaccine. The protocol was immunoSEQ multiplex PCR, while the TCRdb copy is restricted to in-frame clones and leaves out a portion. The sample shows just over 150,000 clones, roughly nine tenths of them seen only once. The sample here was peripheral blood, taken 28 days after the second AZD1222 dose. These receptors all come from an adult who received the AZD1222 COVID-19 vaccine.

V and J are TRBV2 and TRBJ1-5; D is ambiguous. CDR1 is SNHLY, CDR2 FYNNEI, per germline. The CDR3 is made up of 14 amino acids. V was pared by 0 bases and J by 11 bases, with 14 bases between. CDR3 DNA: TGTGCCAGCAGTGAAGCGTGGAACGTCGCGGCCCAGCATTTT. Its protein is CASSEAWNVAAQHF.

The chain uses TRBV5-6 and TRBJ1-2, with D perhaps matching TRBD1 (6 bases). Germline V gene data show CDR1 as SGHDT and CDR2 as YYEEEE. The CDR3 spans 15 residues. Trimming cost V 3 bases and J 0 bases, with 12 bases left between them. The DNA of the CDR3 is TGTGCCAGCAGCTATACAGGGTCTCCTAACTATGGCTACACCTTC. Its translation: CASSYTGSPNYGYTF. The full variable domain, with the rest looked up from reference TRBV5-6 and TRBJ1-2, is DAGVTQSPTHLIKTRGQQVTLRCSPKSGHDTVSWYQQALGQGPQFIFQYYEEEERQRGNFPDRFSGHQFPNYSSELNVNALLLGDSALYLCASSYTGSPNYGYTFGSGTRLTVV.